This T cell receptor (beta chain) originates from a study of response to subunit inactivated influenza vaccine (dated by TCRdb to about 2018). For the study in its entirety: To follow how T cells responded to a trivalent subunit inactivated influenza vaccine, the researchers relied on deep quantitative profiling of the T cell receptor repertoire. The research as a whole found: According to the authors, only a limited number of new T cells may be recruited by each seasonal influenza vaccination.

In its sample, this clonotype was seen a few times. Its antigen remains undetermined. Per-base quality was not reported, and no clone a single base away is much larger than it. To prepare the library, RT-PCR was applied. Sequencing instrument: Illumina HiSeq 2500. Clones were called with MiXCR by TCRdb after fastp trimmed the public reads at Q25, and only in-frame beta chains were retained. A single entry per CDR3 protein holds the most common genes and DNA from its merged rows. The sample records around 540,000 distinct CDR3 sequences, over 9.5% of which are singletons. Of the sample, roughly 10% falls within the top ten clones. The CDR3 runs 15 amino acids, cysteine and phenylalanine included. Only CDR3 DNA is held: 45 bases, read in frame from base 1. At the junction V is shortened by 5 bases and J by 8 bases, with 22 bases in between. The germline V gene provides CDR1 SGHVS and CDR2 FNYEAQ.

The rearrangement joined TRBV7-6 to TRBJ2-7; the best D guess is TRBD1, with 6 bases matching. This clonotype was obtained from a man aged 45-65 years who received an inactivated influenza vaccine. Donor details come from another sample of the same person, matched by shared clones. Material: PBMCs from blood, obtained on the day of vaccination. The CDR3 in this case is CASSHISGHLEQQYF. The nucleotides read TGTGCCAGCAGCCACATTTCGGGACACCTCGAGCAGCAGTACTTC. When the CDR3 is completed using the reference TRBV7-6 and TRBJ2-7 genes on either side, the full variable domain is GAGVSQSPRYKVTKRGQDVALRCDPISGHVSLYWYRQALGQGPEFLTYFNYEAQQDKSGLPNDRFSAERPEGSISTLTIQRTEQRDSAMYRCASSHISGHLEQQYFGPGTRLTVT.